This T cell receptor (beta chain) was recorded in a study of T cell responses to AZD1222 COVID-19 vaccine. V was cut by 0 bases and J by 7 bases, with 10 bases left in between. The germline V gene has CDR1 MNHEY and CDR2 SVGEGT. CDR3 length: 14 amino acids. TCRdb's copy holds only in-frame clones and misses some; the assay was immunoSEQ multiplex PCR. The table shows 100,000 to 150,000 clones, with 70% to 90% occurring only once. Note on this clone: Its antigen is not identified.

General study points: Vaccination with two AZD1222 doses was followed by a rise in Spike-specific TCR breadth and depth. The CD4 TCRs associated with vaccination extended across spike and predominated at 160-218 and 743-854. Targets within unmutated variant regions were reportedly found for nearly half of spike-specific TCRs. Only a handful of AZD1222 recipients tested seropositive at baseline.

The sequence derives from an adult in good health. The rearrangement joins TRBV6-2 or TRBV6-3 to TRBJ2-1; D call uncertain. Material: peripheral blood, obtained on day 0 of AZD1222 vaccination. As DNA, the CDR3 is TGTGCCAGCAGTTACTCGACGGCGGTGAATGAGCAGTTCTTC. As protein: CASSYSTAVNEQFF.